This T cell receptor beta chain was retrieved from a study of blood T cells in healthy people across ages. A second 7 to 11 cycle PCR used barcoded and J-beta primers. TCRdb re-called the 5' RACE reads through MiXCR, storing one row per CDR3 protein. The sample consists of 1.8 million or so distinct CDR3 sequences, roughly two fifths of them appearing once. Note on this clonotype: Its matching antigen is unknown.

The CDR3 runs 13 residues. Per the germline V gene, CDR1 is KGHSH and CDR2 is LQKENI. V was clipped by 8 bases and J by 6 bases, with 14 bases between them. Points from the study as a whole: Greater diversity and more naive CD4+ cells were seen in long-lived donors than in aged donors.

The receptor's source is a human donor in good health. The source material was blood. V usage is TRBV18 and J usage is TRBJ2-1; TRBD1 might be the D (7 bases). CDR3 in amino acids: CASRGDSSNEQFF. The CDR3 nucleotides read TGTGCCAGCCGCGGGGACAGTTCCAATGAGCAGTTCTTC.